This T cell receptor (beta chain) comes out of a study of shared clonotypes between healthy human individuals. General study results and limits: The study sampled only blood, and tissue repertoires likely differ.

Trimming pared 5 bases from V and 0 bases from J, leaving 14 bases between. The V gene's germline CDR1 is MDHEN and CDR2 SYDVKM. The CDR3 covers 16 residues. Investigators spread the genomic DNA of each subset evenly over several immunoSEQ plates. TCRdb's copy holds only in-frame clones and misses some; the assay was immunoSEQ multiplex PCR. The data show about 980,000 clones, 60% to 85% seen once. Comment on this clone: The antigen is undetermined.

The chain couples TRBV28 to TRBJ1-5; no reliable D call. The sequenced material came from memory CD4+ T cells sorted from blood. The subset: CD45RA-negative fraction. This sequence originates from a young man in good health. CDR3 DNA: TGTGCCAGCAGTATCCCTCCCGGATATAGCAATCAGCCCCAGCATTTT. Protein sequence: CASSIPPGYSNQPQHF.